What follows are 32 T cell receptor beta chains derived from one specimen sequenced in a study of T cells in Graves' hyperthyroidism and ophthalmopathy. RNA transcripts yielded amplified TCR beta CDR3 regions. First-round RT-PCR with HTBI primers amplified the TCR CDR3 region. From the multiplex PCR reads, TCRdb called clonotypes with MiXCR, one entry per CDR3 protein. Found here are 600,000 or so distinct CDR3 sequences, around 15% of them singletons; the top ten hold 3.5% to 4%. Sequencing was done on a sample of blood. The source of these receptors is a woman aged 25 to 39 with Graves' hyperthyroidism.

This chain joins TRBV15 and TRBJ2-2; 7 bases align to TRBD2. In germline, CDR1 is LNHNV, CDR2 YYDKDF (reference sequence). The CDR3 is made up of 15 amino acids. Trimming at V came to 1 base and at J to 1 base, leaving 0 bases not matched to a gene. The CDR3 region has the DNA TGTGCCACCAGCAGAGGGGGGGGGAACACCGGGGAGCTGTTTTTT. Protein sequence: CATSRGGGNTGELFF.

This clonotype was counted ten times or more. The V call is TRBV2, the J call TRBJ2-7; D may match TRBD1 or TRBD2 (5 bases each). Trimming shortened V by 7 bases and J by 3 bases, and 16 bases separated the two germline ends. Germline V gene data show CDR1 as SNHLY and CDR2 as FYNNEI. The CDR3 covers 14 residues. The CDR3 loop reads CASMGTQQNYEQYF. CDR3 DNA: TGTGCCAGCATGGGGACCCAACAAAACTACGAGCAGTACTTC.

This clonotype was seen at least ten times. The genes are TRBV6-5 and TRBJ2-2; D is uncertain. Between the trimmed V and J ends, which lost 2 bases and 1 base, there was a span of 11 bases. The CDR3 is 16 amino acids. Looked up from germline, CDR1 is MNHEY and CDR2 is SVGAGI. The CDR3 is CASSYGPVGNTGELFF. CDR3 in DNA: TGTGCCAGCAGTTACGGCCCCGTTGGGAACACCGGGGAGCTGTTTTTT.

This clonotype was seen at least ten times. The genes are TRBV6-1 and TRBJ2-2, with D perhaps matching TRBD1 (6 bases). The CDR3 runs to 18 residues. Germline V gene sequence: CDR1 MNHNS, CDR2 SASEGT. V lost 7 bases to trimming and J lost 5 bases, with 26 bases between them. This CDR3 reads CASTPWVQGAKNTGELFF. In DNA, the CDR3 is TGTGCCAGCACCCCATGGGTACAGGGCGCGAAGAATACCGGGGAGCTGTTTTTT.

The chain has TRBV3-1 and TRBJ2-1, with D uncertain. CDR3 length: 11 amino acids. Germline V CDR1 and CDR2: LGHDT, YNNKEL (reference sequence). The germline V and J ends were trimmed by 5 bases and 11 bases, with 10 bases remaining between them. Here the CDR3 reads CASSYDSKQFF. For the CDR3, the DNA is TGTGCCAGCAGCTACGACTCAAAGCAGTTCTTC.

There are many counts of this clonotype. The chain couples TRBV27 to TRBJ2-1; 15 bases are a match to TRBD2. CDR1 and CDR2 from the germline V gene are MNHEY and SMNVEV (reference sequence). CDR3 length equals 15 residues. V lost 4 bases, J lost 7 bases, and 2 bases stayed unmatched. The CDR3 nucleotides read TGTGCCAGCAGTTCAGGACTAGCGGGAGGGAATGAGCAGTTCTTC. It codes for CASSSGLAGGNEQFF.

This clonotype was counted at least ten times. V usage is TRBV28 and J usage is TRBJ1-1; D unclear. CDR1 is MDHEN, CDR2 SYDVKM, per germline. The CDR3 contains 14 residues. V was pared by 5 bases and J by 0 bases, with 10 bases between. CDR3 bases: TGTGCCAGCAGTCCGCATAGATTGAACACTGAAGCTTTCTTT. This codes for CASSPHRLNTEAFF.

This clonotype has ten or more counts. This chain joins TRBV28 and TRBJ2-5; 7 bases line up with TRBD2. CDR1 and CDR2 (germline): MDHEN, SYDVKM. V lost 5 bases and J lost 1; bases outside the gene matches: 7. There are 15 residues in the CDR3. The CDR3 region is CASSPRGGFQETQYF. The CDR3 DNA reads TGTGCCAGCAGTCCCCGCGGGGGATTCCAAGAGACCCAGTACTTC.

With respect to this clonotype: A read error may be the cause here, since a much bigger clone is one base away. The CDR3 sequence: CASRRQGNPNEQYF. As DNA, the CDR3 is TGTGCCAGCAGGAGACAGGGTAATCCGAATGAGCAGTACTTC. The gene calls are TRBV12-3 or TRBV12-4 and TRBJ2-1; 7 nucleotides match TRBD1. The DNA end lines up better with TRBJ2-7; the J call may be wrong. The CDR3 loop spans 14 amino acids.

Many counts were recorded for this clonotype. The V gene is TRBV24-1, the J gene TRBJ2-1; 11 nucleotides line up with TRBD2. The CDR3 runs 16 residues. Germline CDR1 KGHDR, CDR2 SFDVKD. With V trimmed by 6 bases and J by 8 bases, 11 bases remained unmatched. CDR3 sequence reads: CATSYPASGRSDEQFF. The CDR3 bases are TGTGCCACCAGTTATCCGGCTAGCGGGAGGTCCGATGAGCAGTTCTTC.

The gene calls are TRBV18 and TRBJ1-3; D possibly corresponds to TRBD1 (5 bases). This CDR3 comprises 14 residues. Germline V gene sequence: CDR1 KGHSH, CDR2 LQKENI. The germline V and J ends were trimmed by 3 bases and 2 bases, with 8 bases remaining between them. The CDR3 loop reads CASSPAGTGNTIYF. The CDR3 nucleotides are TGTGCCAGCTCACCGGCAGGGACTGGAAACACCATATATTTT.

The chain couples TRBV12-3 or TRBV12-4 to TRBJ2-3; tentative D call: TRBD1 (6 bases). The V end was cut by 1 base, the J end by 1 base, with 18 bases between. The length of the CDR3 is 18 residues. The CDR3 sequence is CASSLVFLGRGRTDTQYF. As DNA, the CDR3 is TGTGCCAGCAGTTTAGTGTTCTTGGGCAGGGGCCGCACAGATACGCAGTATTTT.

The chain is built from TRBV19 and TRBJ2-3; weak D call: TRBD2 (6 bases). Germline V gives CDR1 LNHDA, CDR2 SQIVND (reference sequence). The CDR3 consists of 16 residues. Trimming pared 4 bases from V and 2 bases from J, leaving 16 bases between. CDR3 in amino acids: CASSNSGSADTDTQYF. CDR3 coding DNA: TGTGCCAGTAGTAATAGCGGTTCCGCTGACACAGATACGCAGTATTTT.

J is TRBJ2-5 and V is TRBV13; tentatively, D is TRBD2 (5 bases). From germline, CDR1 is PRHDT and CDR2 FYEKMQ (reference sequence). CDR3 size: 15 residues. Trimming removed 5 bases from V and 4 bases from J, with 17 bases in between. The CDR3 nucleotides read TGTGCCAGCAGCCCACCCGGTCGAGGGAGAGAGACCCAGTACTTC. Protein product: CASSPPGRGRETQYF.

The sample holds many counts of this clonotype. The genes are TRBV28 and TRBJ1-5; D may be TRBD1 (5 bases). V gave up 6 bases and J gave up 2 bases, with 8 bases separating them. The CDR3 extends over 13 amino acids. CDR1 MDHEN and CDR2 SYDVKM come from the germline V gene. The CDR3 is CASRGPGNQPQHF. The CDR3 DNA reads TGTGCCAGCAGGGGACCTGGCAATCAGCCCCAGCATTTT.

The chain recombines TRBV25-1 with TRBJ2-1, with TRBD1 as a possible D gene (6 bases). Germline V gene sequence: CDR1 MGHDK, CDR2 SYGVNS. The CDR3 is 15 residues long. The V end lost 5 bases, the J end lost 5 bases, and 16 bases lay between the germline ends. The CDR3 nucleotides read TGTGCCAGCAGTAGGGGGACGGAAACCGACAATGAGCAGTTCTTC. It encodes CASSRGTETDNEQFF. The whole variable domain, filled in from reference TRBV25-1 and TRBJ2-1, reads EADIYQTPRYLVIGTGKKITLECSQTMGHDKMYWYQQDPGMELHLIHYSYGVNSTEKGDLSSESTVSRIRTEHFPLTLESARPSHTSQYLCASSRGTETDNEQFFGPGTRLTVL.

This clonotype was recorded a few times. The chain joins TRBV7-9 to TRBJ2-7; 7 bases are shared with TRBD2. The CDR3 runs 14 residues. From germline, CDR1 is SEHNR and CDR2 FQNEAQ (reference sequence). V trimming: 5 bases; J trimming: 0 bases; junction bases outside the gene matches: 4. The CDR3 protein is CASSPAGPSYEQYF. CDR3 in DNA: TGTGCCAGCAGCCCAGCGGGGCCCTCCTACGAGCAGTACTTC.

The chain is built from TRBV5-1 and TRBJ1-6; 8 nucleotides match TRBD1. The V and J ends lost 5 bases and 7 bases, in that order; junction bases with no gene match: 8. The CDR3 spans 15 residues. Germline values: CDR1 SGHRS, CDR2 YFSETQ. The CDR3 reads CASSQAGGGNSPLHF. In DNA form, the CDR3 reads TGCGCCAGCAGTCAAGCAGGGGGCGGGAATTCACCCCTCCACTTT.

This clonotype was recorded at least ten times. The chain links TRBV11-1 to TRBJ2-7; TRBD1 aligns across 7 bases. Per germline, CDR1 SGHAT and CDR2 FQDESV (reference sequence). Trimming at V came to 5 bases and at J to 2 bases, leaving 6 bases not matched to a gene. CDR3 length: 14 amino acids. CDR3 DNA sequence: TGTGCCAGCAGCCCGACAGGGCTTCCCTACGAGCAGTACTTC. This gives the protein CASSPTGLPYEQYF.

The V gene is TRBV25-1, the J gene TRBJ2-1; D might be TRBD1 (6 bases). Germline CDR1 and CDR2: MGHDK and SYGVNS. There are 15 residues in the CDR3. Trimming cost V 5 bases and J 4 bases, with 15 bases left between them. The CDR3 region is CASSLVSTGYNEQFF. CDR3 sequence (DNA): TGTGCCAGCAGTCTTGTTTCCACAGGGTACAATGAGCAGTTCTTC.

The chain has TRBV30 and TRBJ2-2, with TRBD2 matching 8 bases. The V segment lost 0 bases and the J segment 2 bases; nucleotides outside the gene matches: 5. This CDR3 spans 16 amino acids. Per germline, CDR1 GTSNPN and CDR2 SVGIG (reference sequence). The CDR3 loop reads CAWSVLAGGNTGELFF. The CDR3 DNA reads TGTGCCTGGAGTGTCCTAGCGGGCGGAAACACCGGGGAGCTGTTTTTT.

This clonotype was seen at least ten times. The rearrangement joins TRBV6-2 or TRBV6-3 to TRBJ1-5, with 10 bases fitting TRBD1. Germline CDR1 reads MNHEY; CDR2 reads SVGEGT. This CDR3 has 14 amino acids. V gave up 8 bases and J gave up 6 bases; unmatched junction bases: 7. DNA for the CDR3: TGTGCCAGCCGGGACAGGGGACCCATTCAGCCCCAGCATTTT. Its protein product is CASRDRGPIQPQHF.

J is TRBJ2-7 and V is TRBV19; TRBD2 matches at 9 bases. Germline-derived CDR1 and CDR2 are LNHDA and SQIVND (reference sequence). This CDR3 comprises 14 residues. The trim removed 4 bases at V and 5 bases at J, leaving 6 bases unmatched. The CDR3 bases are TGTGCCAGTAGTACTAGGACTAGCGCGGACGAGCAGTACTTC. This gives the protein CASSTRTSADEQYF.

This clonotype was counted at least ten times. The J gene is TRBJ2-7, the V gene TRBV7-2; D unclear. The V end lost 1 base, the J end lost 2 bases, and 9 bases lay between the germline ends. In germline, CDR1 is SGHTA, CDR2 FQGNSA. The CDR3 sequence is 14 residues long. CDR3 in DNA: TGTGCCAGCAGCTTAGAACCGAACACCTACGAGCAGTACTTC. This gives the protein CASSLEPNTYEQYF.

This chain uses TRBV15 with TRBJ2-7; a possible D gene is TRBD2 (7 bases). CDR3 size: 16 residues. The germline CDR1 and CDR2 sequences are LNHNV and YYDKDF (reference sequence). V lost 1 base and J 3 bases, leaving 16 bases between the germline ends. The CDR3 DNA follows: TGTGCCACCAGCAGAGGGGGGGGCGGAGGTCACTACGAGCAGTACTTC. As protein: CATSRGGGGGHYEQYF.

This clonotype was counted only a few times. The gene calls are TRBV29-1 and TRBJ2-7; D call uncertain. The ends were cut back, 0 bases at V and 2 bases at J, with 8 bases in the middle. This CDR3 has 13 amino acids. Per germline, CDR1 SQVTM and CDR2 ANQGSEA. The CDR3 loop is CSVEESVTYEQYF. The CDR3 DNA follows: TGCAGCGTTGAAGAGTCAGTAACCTACGAGCAGTACTTC.

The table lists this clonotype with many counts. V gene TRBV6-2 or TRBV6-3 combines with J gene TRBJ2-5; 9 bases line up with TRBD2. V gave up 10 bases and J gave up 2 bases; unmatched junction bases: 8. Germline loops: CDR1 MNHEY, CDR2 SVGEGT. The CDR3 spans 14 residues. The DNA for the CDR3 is TGTGCCAAAAGACTAGCGGCTAAACAAGAGACCCAGTACTTC. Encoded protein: CAKRLAAKQETQYF.

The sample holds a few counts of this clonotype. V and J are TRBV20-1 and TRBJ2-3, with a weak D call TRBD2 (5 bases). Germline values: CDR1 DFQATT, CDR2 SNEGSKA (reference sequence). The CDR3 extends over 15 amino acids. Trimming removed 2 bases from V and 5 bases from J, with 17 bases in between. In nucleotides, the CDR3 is TGCAGTGCTAGACGTAGCGAGAGGGCCATAGATACGCAGTATTTT. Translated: CSARRSERAIDTQYF.

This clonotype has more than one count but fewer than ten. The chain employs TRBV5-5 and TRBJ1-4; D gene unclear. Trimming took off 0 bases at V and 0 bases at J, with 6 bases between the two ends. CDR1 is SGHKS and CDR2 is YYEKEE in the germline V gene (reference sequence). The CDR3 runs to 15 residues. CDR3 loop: CASSLGHATNEKLFF. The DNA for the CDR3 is TGTGCCAGCAGCTTGGGGCACGCAACTAATGAAAAACTGTTTTTT.

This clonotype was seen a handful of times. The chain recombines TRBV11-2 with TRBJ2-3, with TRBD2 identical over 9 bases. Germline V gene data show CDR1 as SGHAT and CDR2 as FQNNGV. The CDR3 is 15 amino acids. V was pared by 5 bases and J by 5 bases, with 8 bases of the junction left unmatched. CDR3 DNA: TGTGCCAGCAGCACCGGGACTAGCTTAGGAGATACGCAGTATTTT. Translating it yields CASSTGTSLGDTQYF.

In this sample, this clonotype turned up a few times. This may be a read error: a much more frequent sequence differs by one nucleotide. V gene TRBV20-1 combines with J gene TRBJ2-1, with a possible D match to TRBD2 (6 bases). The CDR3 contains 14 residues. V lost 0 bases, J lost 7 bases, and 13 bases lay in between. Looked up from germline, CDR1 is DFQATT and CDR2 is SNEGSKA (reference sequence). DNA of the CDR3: TGCAGTGCTAGAGATAGCGGTAATTGGAATGAGCAGTTCTTC. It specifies CSARDSGNWNEQFF.

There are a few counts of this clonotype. CDR3 amino acids: CSQGVGISEQFF. CDR3 nucleotides: TGCAGCCAAGGGGTGGGGATAAGTGAGCAGTTCTTC. The chain is built from TRBV29-1 and TRBJ2-1; TRBD1 is a possible D gene (5 bases). Trimming removed 8 bases at V and 9 bases at J, with 17 bases between. The CDR3 is made up of 12 amino acids. Germline CDR1 is SQVTM and CDR2 is ANQGSEA.